Each of the 27 T cell receptor beta chains below was sequenced from the same sample in a study of response to subunit inactivated influenza vaccine. TCRdb fed the RT-PCR reads into MiXCR, producing one record per CDR3 protein. The sample records over 750,000 distinct CDR3 sequences, around 20% being singletons. Specimen: PBMCs from blood, collected 5 days after vaccination. All receptors derive from a man aged 45-60 years who received an inactivated influenza vaccine.

The chain couples TRBV7-2 to TRBJ2-1; D is possibly TRBD2 (5 bases). V shed 2 bases and J shed 8 bases, with 10 bases lying between them. CDR1 and CDR2 from the germline V gene are SGHTA and FQGNSA. The CDR3 sequence is 13 residues long. The CDR3 bases are TGTGCCAGCAGCTTAAGGCTAGCCCATGAGCAGTTCTTC. Encoded protein: CASSLRLAHEQFF.

CDR3 region: CASSLVLGGNNEQFF. CDR3 nucleotides: TGTGCCAGCAGCTTAGTCTTAGGGGGAAACAATGAGCAGTTCTTC. The chain has TRBV7-2 and TRBJ2-1, with D possibly being TRBD1 (6 bases). Trimming removed 1 base at V and 5 bases at J, with 12 bases between. Germline CDR1 and CDR2: SGHTA and FQGNSA. There are 15 residues in the CDR3.

This clonotype was observed a few times. This chain uses TRBV6-2 or TRBV6-3 with TRBJ2-1, with D unclear. Between the trimmed V and J ends, which lost 7 bases and 0 bases, there was a span of 16 bases. The CDR3 covers 16 residues. From germline, CDR1 is MNHEY and CDR2 SVGEGT. The CDR3 loop is CASKLSQVVSYNEQFF. DNA for the CDR3: TGTGCCAGCAAGCTCTCTCAGGTAGTCTCCTACAATGAGCAGTTCTTC.

This chain joins TRBV29-1 and TRBJ2-3; 9 bases fit TRBD2. CDR3 length: 14 residues. The J segment lost 5 bases and the V segment lost 3 bases, leaving 6 bases of the junction unmatched. Germline V lookup: CDR1 SQVTM, CDR2 ANQGSEA. The chain's CDR3 is CSVEPSGKVDTQYF. Here the CDR3 DNA reads TGCAGCGTTGAGCCTAGCGGGAAAGTAGATACGCAGTATTTT.

The V and J genes are TRBV10-3 and TRBJ2-5; 10 nucleotides align to TRBD2. The CDR3 is made up of 13 amino acids. Germline V gene sequence: CDR1 ENHRY, CDR2 SYGVKD. The CDR3 DNA sequence: TGTGCATCAACAACTAGCGGGGAGAAGACCCAGTACTTC. The encoded protein is CASTTSGEKTQYF.

The table lists this clonotype with a few counts. The rearrangement links TRBV30 to TRBJ2-7; 7 nucleotides line up with TRBD1. This CDR3 is 14 amino acids long. Germline V gene sequence: CDR1 GTSNPN, CDR2 SVGIG (reference sequence). J lost 4 bases, V lost 4 bases, and 10 bases had no gene match. The CDR3 reads CAWTSPLQGYEQYF. CDR3 bases: TGTGCCTGGACCTCACCCCTACAGGGGTACGAGCAGTACTTC.

This clonotype has more than one count but fewer than ten. This chain connects TRBV7-2 to TRBJ2-7; TRBD2 aligns across 13 bases. CDR1 and CDR2 (germline): SGHTA, FQGNSA. This CDR3 spans 18 amino acids. The V segment lost 0 bases and the J segment 7 bases; nucleotides outside the gene matches: 12. CDR3 sequence reads: CASSLAGLAGTRPMEQYF. For the CDR3, the DNA is TGTGCCAGCAGCTTAGCGGGACTAGCGGGGACACGACCAATGGAGCAGTACTTC.

This clonotype was seen a few times. V usage is TRBV24-1 and J usage is TRBJ1-1; no firm D call. V was trimmed by 4 bases and J by 1 base, leaving 6 bases between them. The CDR3 covers 13 residues. Germline lookup yields CDR1 KGHDR and CDR2 SFDVKD. The CDR3 here is CATSEHGNTEAFF. The CDR3 nucleotides read TGTGCCACCAGTGAACACGGGAACACTGAAGCTTTCTTT.

In this sample, this clonotype turned up a few times. The chain has TRBV20-1 and TRBJ1-5; unclear D gene. The CDR3 is made up of 14 amino acids. Germline-derived CDR1 and CDR2 are DFQATT and SNEGSKA (reference sequence). V was cut by 5 bases and J by 7 bases, with 18 bases left in between. The CDR3, as DNA: TGCAGTGCTGAAGTCTCGGGTCGCGGACAGCCCCAGCATTTT. Translated: CSAEVSGRGQPQHF.

This clonotype was seen more than once but under ten times. The rearrangement uses TRBV29-1 and TRBJ2-3; D not certain. The CDR3 runs to 14 residues. Germline V gene sequence: CDR1 SQVTM, CDR2 ANQGSEA. V was trimmed by 5 bases and J by 2 bases, leaving 14 bases between them. In DNA, the CDR3 is TGCAGCGTTTATTGGAAAAAAAACACAGATACGCAGTATTTT. The encoded protein is CSVYWKKNTDTQYF.

The genes are TRBV20-1 and TRBJ2-5; 9 bases fit TRBD2. Looked up from germline, CDR1 is DFQATT and CDR2 is SNEGSKA (reference sequence). This CDR3 contains 14 residues. The trim removed 1 base at V and 5 bases at J, leaving 5 bases unmatched. The CDR3 loop reads CSARAGLAQETQYF. CDR3 sequence (DNA): TGCAGTGCTAGAGCCGGACTAGCGCAGGAGACCCAGTACTTC.

Many counts were recorded for this clonotype. The chain is built from TRBV12-3 or TRBV12-4 and TRBJ2-7; TRBD1 matches at 8 bases. The CDR3 has 13 amino acids. With V trimmed by 6 bases and J by 2 bases, 3 bases remained unmatched. For the CDR3, the DNA is TGTGCCAGCAGGCCGACAGGGGCCTACGAGCAGTACTTC. It yields the protein CASRPTGAYEQYF.

In its sample, this clonotype was seen a few times. The genes are TRBV20-1 and TRBJ1-4; 7 bases map to TRBD1. CDR3 length: 19 amino acids. From germline, CDR1 is DFQATT and CDR2 SNEGSKA (reference sequence). V was pared by 0 bases and J by 4 bases, with 17 bases of the junction left unmatched. The CDR3 sequence is CSARDNRGVGLVVNEKLFF. The DNA of the CDR3 is TGCAGTGCTAGAGATAACAGGGGAGTGGGGTTAGTGGTTAATGAAAAACTGTTTTTT.

This chain joins TRBV7-7 and TRBJ2-2; no clear D. The germline V gene encodes CDR1 SSHAT and CDR2 FNYEAQ (reference sequence). The CDR3 extends over 13 amino acids. The germline V and J ends were trimmed by 5 bases and 6 bases, with 10 bases remaining between them. The CDR3, as DNA: TGTGCCAGCAGCGAGGCGAGTGCCGGGGAGCTGTTTTTT. Protein: CASSEASAGELFF.

This clonotype appeared a few times. V usage is TRBV12-3 or TRBV12-4 and J usage is TRBJ2-3; D remains ambiguous. The CDR3 consists of 14 residues. Trimming shortened V by 5 bases and J by 0 bases, and 9 bases separated the two germline ends. In nucleotides, the CDR3 is TGTGCCAGCAGTACTGAACGCAGCACAGATACGCAGTATTTT. Translating it yields CASSTERSTDTQYF.

The genes are TRBV11-2 and TRBJ2-2, with D possibly matching TRBD1 (5 bases). This CDR3 comprises 14 residues. Deletions cut 0 bases from V and 7 bases from J, with 9 bases between. Germline CDR1 and CDR2: SGHAT and FQNNGV. The CDR3 sequence is CASSLDVRVGELFF. The CDR3 DNA follows: TGTGCCAGCAGCTTAGATGTCAGGGTCGGGGAGCTGTTTTTT.

This clonotype came up many times. The chain carries TRBV7-2 and TRBJ2-6; D might be TRBD2 (5 bases). The CDR3 sequence is 16 residues long. Germline assignment: CDR1 SGHTA and CDR2 FQGNSA. Between the trimmed V and J ends, which lost 6 bases and 4 bases, there was a span of 16 bases. The CDR3 DNA reads as TGTGCCAGCAGGTTGGGGAGTGTGTGGGGGGCCAACGTCCTGACTTTC. This encodes CASRLGSVWGANVLTF.

This chain uses TRBV20-1 with TRBJ2-1; D is perhaps TRBD2 (6 bases). This CDR3 contains 11 residues. V lost 6 bases and J 10 bases, leaving 13 bases between the germline ends. The germline V gene has CDR1 DFQATT and CDR2 SNEGSKA (reference sequence). The CDR3 coding sequence is TGCAGTGCAGCGACTAGTATCGAGCAGTTCTTC. Its protein product is CSAATSIEQFF.

The chain has TRBV20-1 and TRBJ2-5, with TRBD2 as a possible D gene (6 bases). The CDR3 runs 13 residues. V dropped 2 bases and J dropped 7 bases, with 14 bases sitting between them. The germline CDR1 and CDR2 sequences are DFQATT and SNEGSKA (reference sequence). The CDR3 is CSARQAGRATQYF. For the CDR3, the DNA is TGCAGTGCTAGACAAGCGGGCCGCGCGACCCAGTACTTC.

The J gene is TRBJ1-2, the V gene TRBV7-2; the match to TRBD1 covers 8 bases. CDR1 and CDR2 (germline): SGHTA, FQGNSA. V lost 5 bases, J lost 8 bases, and 4 bases stayed unmatched. The CDR3 has 12 residues. CDR3 sequence reads: CASSTGGQGYTF. The CDR3 DNA sequence: TGTGCCAGCAGCACAGGGGGTCAGGGCTACACCTTC.

The V call is TRBV12-3 or TRBV12-4, the J call TRBJ2-1; 8 bases agree with TRBD2. The junction had 10 bases not matched to a gene; V was cut back by 2 bases and J by 7 bases. CDR3 size: 16 residues. For the CDR3, the DNA is TGTGCCAGCAGTTTACTGTCGGGAGGGTATAGGAATGAGCAGTTCTTC. This gives the protein CASSLLSGGYRNEQFF.

This clonotype was counted only a few times. This rearrangement joins TRBV3-1 to TRBJ2-3; D unclear. Trimming took 5 bases from V and 2 from J, leaving 17 bases between them. The germline CDR1 and CDR2 sequences are LGHDT and YNNKEL (reference sequence). The CDR3 extends over 16 amino acids. Here the CDR3 reads CASSDGWIGYTDTQYF. The DNA for the CDR3 is TGTGCCAGCAGCGACGGCTGGATTGGGTACACAGATACGCAGTATTTT.

The CDR3 loop is CASSFVRALAPHTSTDTQYF. CDR3 bases: TGTGCCAGCAGTTTTGTTCGTGCACTAGCGCCACACACTAGCACAGATACGCAGTATTTT. This rearrangement joins TRBV12-3 or TRBV12-4 to TRBJ2-3, with 7 positions matching TRBD2. CDR3 length equals 20 residues. V shed 3 bases and J 0 bases; nucleotides not matched to a gene: 18.

This clonotype has a handful of counts. The chain employs TRBV7-2 and TRBJ2-1, with D unclear. V lost 2 bases and J lost 1, with 9 bases in between. Germline CDR1 reads SGHTA; CDR2 reads FQGNSA. This CDR3 has 15 amino acids. CDR3 DNA: TGTGCCAGCAGCTTAAGATATCTTTCCTACAATGAGCAGTTCTTC. Translating gives CASSLRYLSYNEQFF.

This clonotype was picked up a small number of times. The gene calls are TRBV20-1 and TRBJ2-1; D is ambiguous. This CDR3 has 13 amino acids. Germline V gives CDR1 DFQATT, CDR2 SNEGSKA (reference sequence). Trimming shortened V by 4 bases and J by 5 bases, and 12 bases separated the two germline ends. The CDR3 nucleotides are TGCAGTGCTACAAAGGAAGGGAACAATGAGCAGTTCTTC. This translates into CSATKEGNNEQFF.

V usage is TRBV11-2 and J usage is TRBJ2-1; 9 bases align to TRBD1. The trim removed 5 bases at V and 8 bases at J, leaving 10 bases unmatched. Per germline, CDR1 SGHAT and CDR2 FQNNGV. The CDR3 extends over 15 amino acids. The DNA for the CDR3 is TGTGCCAGCAGCCTGGCACAGGGGGCAAGTTATGAGCAGTTCTTC. Translation gives CASSLAQGASYEQFF.

This clonotype was seen many times. The chain recombines TRBV12-3 or TRBV12-4 with TRBJ1-5, with a weak D call TRBD1 (5 bases). V dropped 10 bases and J dropped 7 bases, with 17 bases sitting between them. CDR3 length equals 13 residues. CDR3 sequence (DNA): TGTGCCAACTCCCAGGGACGGGGCCAGCCCCAGCATTTT. This encodes CANSQGRGQPQHF.